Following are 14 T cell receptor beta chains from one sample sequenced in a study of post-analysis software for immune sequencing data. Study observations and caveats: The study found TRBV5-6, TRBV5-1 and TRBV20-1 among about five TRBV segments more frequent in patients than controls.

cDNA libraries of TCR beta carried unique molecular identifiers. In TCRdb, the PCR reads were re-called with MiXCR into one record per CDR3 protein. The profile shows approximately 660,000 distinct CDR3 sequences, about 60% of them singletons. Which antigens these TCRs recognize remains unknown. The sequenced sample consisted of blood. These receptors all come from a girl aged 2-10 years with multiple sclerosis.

CDR3: CSALLAGDLADTQYF. DNA of the CDR3: TGCAGTGCATTACTAGCGGGAGACCTAGCAGATACGCAGTATTTT. This chain joins TRBV20-1 and TRBJ2-3, with 11 bases identical to TRBD2. Germline trimming cut 6 bases from V and 4 bases from J; bases unmatched to any gene: 9. The CDR3 consists of 15 residues. CDR1 and CDR2 from the germline V gene are DFQATT and SNEGSKA (reference sequence).

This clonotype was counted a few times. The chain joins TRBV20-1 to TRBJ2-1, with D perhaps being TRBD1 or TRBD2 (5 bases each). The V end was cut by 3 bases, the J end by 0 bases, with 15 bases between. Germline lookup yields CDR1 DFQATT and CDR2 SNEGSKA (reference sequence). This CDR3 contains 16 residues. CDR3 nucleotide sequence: TGCAGTGCTAGGGACCCGGACGGGGCCTCCTACAATGAGCAGTTCTTC. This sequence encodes CSARDPDGASYNEQFF.

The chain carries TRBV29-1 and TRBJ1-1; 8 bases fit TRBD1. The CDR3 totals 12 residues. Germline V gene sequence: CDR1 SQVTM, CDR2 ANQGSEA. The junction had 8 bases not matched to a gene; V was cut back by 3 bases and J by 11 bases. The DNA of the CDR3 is TGCAGCGTTGAGGCAGGGGGCGGTCGGGCTTTCTTT. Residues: CSVEAGGGRAFF.

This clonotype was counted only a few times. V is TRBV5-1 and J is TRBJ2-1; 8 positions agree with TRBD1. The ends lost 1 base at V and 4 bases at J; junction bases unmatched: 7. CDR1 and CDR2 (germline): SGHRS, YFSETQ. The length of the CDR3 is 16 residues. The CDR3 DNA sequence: TGCGCCAGCAGCTTGACCGGACAGGGAACATACAATGAGCAGTTCTTC. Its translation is CASSLTGQGTYNEQFF.

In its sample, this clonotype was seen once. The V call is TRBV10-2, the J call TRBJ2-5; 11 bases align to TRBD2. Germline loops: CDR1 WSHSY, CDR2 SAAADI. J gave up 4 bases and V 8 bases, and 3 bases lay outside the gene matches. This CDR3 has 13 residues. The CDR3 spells CASGTSGRETQYF. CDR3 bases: TGCGCCAGCGGGACTAGCGGCCGAGAGACCCAGTACTTC.

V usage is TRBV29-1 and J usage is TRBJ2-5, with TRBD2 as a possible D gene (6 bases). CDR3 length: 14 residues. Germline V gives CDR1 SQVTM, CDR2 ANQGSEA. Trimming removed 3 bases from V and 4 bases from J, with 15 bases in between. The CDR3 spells CSVEGGVVGETQYF. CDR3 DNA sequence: TGCAGCGTTGAGGGCGGGGTTGTTGGAGAGACCCAGTACTTC.

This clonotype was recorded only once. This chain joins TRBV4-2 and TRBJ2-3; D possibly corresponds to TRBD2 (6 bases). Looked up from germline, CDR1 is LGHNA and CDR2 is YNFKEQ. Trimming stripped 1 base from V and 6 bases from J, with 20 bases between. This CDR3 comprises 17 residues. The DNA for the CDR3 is TGTGCCAGCAGCCAAGTTGTAGGGCTGGCGGGACCTGATACGCAGTATTTT. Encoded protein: CASSQVVGLAGPDTQYF.

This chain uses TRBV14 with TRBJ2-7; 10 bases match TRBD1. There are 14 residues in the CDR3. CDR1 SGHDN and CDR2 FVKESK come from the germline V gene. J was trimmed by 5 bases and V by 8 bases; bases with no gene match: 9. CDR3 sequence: CASSKGQGYHEQYF. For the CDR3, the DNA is TGTGCCAGCTCCAAGGGACAGGGGTACCACGAGCAGTACTTC. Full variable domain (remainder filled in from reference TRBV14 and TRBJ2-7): EAGVTQFPSHSVIEKGQTVTLRCDPISGHDNLYWYRRVMGKEIKFLLHFVKESKQDESGMPNNRFLAERTGGTYSTLKVQPAELEDSGVYFCASSKGQGYHEQYFGPGTRLTVT.

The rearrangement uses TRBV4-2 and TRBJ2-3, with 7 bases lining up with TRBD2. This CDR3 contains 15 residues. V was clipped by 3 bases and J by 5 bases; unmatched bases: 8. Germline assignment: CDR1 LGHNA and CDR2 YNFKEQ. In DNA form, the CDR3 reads TGTGCCAGCAGCCACCCGACTAGCAAGGTAGATACGCAGTATTTT. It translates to CASSHPTSKVDTQYF.

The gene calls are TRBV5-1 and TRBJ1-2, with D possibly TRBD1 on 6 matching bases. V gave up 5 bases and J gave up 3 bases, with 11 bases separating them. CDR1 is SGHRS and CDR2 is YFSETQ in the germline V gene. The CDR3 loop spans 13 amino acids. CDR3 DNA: TGCGCCAGCAGTAAACAGGGATACTATGGCTACACCTTC. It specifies CASSKQGYYGYTF. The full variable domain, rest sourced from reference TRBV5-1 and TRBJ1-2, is KAGVTQTPRYLIKTRGQQVTLSCSPISGHRSVSWYQQTPGQGLQFLFEYFSETQRNKGNFPGRFSGRQFSNSRSEMNVSTLELGDSALYLCASSKQGYYGYTFGSGTRLTVV.

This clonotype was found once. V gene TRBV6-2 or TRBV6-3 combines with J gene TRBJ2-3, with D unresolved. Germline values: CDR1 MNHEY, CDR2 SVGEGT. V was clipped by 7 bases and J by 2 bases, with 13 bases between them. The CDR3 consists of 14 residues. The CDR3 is CASTLGVSTDTQYF. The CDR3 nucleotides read TGTGCCAGCACCCTTGGGGTCTCCACAGATACGCAGTATTTT.

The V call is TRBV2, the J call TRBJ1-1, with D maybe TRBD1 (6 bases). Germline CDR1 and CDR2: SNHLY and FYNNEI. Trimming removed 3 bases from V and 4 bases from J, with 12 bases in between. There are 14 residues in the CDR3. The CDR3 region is CASSENRVSTEAFF. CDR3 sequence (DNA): TGTGCCAGCAGTGAGAACAGGGTTTCCACTGAAGCTTTCTTT.

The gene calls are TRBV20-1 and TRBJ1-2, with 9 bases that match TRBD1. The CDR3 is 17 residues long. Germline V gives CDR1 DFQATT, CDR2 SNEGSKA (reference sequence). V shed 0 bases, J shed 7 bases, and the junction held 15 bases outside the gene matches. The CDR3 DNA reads TGCAGTGCTAGAGATTTAAGGGGGACAGGGTCGAGTTCTGGCTACACCTTC. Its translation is CSARDLRGTGSSSGYTF.

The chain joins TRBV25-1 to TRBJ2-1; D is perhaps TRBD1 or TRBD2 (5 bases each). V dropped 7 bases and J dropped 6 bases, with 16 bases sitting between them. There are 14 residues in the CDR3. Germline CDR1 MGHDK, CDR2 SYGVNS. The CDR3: CASTHRPGANEQFF. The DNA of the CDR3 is TGTGCCAGCACCCACAGACCCGGGGCCAATGAGCAGTTCTTC.